The 13 T cell receptor beta chains below all came from one sample that was sequenced in a study of T cells in Graves' hyperthyroidism and ophthalmopathy. The CDR3 regions of TCR beta were amplified from RNA transcripts. TCR CDR3 regions were first amplified by RT-PCR with HTBI primers. TCRdb called the multiplex PCR reads again in MiXCR, with one record for every CDR3 protein. The repertoire holds roughly 510,000 distinct CDR3 sequences, with less than 25% as singletons. Sequenced material: blood. These receptors came from a young man with Graves' hyperthyroidism.

This clonotype has at least ten counts. CDR3: CASSYSGGIEQYF. The CDR3 DNA sequence: TGTGCCAGCAGTTACTCCGGGGGGATCGAGCAGTACTTC. V is TRBV6-5 and J is TRBJ2-7, with 7 nucleotides matching TRBD2. Germline CDR1 reads MNHEY; CDR2 reads SVGAGI. V was pared by 0 bases and J by 6 bases, with 2 bases of the junction left unmatched. The CDR3 has 13 residues.

The chain employs TRBV28 and TRBJ1-1; TRBD1 matches 8 bases. CDR1 is MDHEN, CDR2 SYDVKM, per germline. The CDR3 loop spans 15 amino acids. V gave up 4 bases and J gave up 0 bases; unmatched junction bases: 4. The CDR3 DNA sequence: TGTGCCAGCAGTTCTCCAGGGGGCATGAACACTGAAGCTTTCTTT. Protein sequence: CASSSPGGMNTEAFF.

This clonotype was recorded once. The chain has TRBV20-1 and TRBJ1-1; D unclear. The CDR3 totals 13 residues. Germline assignment: CDR1 DFQATT and CDR2 SNEGSKA (reference sequence). The V gene lost 0 bases and the J gene lost 3 bases, with 8 bases spanning the gap. The CDR3 here is CSARDRGHTEAFF. The CDR3, as DNA: TGCAGTGCTAGAGATCGGGGTCACACTGAAGCTTTCTTT.

This clonotype occurred many times. This chain uses TRBV12-3 or TRBV12-4 with TRBJ2-7; TRBD1 matches 9 bases. With V trimmed by 5 bases and J by 0 bases, 14 bases remained unmatched. The CDR3 totals 18 residues. The CDR3 DNA sequence: TGTGCCAGCAGTCCCCGGGACAGGGTGATCGCCAGCTCCTACGAGCAGTACTTC. Amino acids: CASSPRDRVIASSYEQYF.

The rearrangement joins TRBV28 to TRBJ1-5; a possible D gene is TRBD1 (5 bases). Trimming shortened V by 6 bases and J by 6 bases, and 18 bases separated the two germline ends. The CDR3 runs 15 residues. The germline CDR1 and CDR2 sequences are MDHEN and SYDVKM. Here the CDR3 reads CASSPGTKNGQPQHF. The CDR3 DNA reads as TGTGCCAGCAGCCCCGGGACCAAAAACGGTCAGCCCCAGCATTTT.

This clonotype was observed many times. The rearrangement joins TRBV9 to TRBJ1-5, with 7 bases that match TRBD1. Germline loops: CDR1 SGDLS, CDR2 YYNGEE. CDR3 length equals 15 residues. Trimming at V came to 3 bases and at J to 7 bases, leaving 10 bases not matched to a gene. In DNA form, the CDR3 reads TGTGCCAGCAGCGAGACAGGGTCTGGACGCCAGCCCCAGCATTTT. Translation: CASSETGSGRQPQHF.

The rearrangement joins TRBV19 to TRBJ1-1, with 9 nucleotides matching TRBD1. Germline V gives CDR1 LNHDA, CDR2 SQIVND (reference sequence). The junction had 7 bases not matched to a gene; V was cut back by 3 bases and J by 5 bases. CDR3 length equals 15 residues. The CDR3: CASSIPFDRGTEAFF. The CDR3, as DNA: TGTGCCAGTAGTATCCCCTTCGACAGGGGGACTGAAGCTTTCTTT.

This clonotype was detected a few times. V and J are TRBV5-1 and TRBJ1-6; perhaps TRBD1 as D (6 bases). V was pared by 2 bases and J by 7 bases, with 10 bases between. CDR1 and CDR2 from the germline V gene are SGHRS and YFSETQ. The CDR3 is 14 amino acids. The CDR3 here is CASSFGDKNSPLHF. Written as DNA, the CDR3 is TGCGCCAGCAGCTTTGGGGACAAGAATTCACCCCTCCACTTT.

This rearrangement joins TRBV28 to TRBJ1-5; TRBD1 is a possible D gene (6 bases). The V and J ends lost 8 bases and 11 bases respectively, with 13 bases between them. This CDR3 is built from 11 residues. The germline CDR1 and CDR2 sequences are MDHEN and SYDVKM. CDR3 region: CASLSGQSQHF. The CDR3 DNA is TGTGCCAGCCTCTCTGGACAGTCCCAGCATTTT.

This clonotype has more than one count but fewer than ten. The CDR3 loop reads CASSEVPGVEAFF. CDR3 DNA: TGTGCCAGCAGTGAAGTCCCAGGGGTGGAAGCTTTCTTT. The V and J genes are TRBV6-1 and TRBJ1-1; D may be TRBD1 (6 bases). The germline CDR1 and CDR2 sequences are MNHNS and SASEGT. The CDR3 covers 13 residues. Trimming removed 1 base at V and 8 bases at J, with 11 bases between.

This clonotype showed up many times. This chain joins TRBV6-5 and TRBJ2-7, with D perhaps being TRBD1 or TRBD2 (5 bases each). The germline V and J ends were trimmed by 4 bases and 1 base, with 14 bases remaining between them. The length of the CDR3 is 15 residues. Looked up from germline, CDR1 is MNHEY and CDR2 is SVGAGI. The CDR3 DNA follows: TGTGCCAGCAGTTCCCCGGGACGGAATTCCTACGAGCAGTACTTC. Translated, it gives CASSSPGRNSYEQYF.

At least ten counts were recorded for this clonotype. The chain links TRBV12-3 or TRBV12-4 to TRBJ1-1; D is uncertain. CDR3 length: 12 amino acids. The ends were cut back, 3 bases at V and 7 bases at J, with 9 bases in the middle. The chain's CDR3 is CASSFPGHEAFF. The CDR3 nucleotides are TGTGCCAGCAGTTTTCCGGGCCATGAAGCTTTCTTT.

This clonotype was counted at least ten times. The chain carries TRBV2 and TRBJ1-5; D unresolved. Germline assignment: CDR1 SNHLY and CDR2 FYNNEI. V was cut by 4 bases and J by 3 bases, with 7 bases left in between. CDR3 size: 13 residues. CDR3 region: CASSARYNQPQHF. In nucleotides, the CDR3 is TGTGCCAGCAGTGCAAGATACAATCAGCCCCAGCATTTT.